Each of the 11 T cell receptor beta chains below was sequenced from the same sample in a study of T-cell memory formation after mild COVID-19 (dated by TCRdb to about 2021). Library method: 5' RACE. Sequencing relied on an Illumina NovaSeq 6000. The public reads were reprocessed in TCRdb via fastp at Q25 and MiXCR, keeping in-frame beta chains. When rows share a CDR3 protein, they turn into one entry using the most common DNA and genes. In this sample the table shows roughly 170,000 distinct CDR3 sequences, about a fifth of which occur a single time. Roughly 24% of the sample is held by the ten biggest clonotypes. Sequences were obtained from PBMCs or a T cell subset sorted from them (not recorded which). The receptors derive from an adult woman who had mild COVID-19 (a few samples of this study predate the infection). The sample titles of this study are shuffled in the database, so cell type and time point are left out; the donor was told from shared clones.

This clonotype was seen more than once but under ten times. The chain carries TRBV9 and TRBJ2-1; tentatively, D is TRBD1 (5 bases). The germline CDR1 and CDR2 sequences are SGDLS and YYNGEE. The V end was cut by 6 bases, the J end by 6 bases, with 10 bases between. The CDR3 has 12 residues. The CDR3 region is CASNAGINEQFF. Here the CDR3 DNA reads TGTGCCAGCAACGCAGGGATCAATGAGCAGTTCTTC.

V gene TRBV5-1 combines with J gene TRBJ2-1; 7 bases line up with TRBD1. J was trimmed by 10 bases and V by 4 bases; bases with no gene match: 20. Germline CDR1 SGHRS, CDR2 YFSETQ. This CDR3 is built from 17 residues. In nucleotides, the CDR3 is TGCGCCAGCAGCCCTCGGGACAGCCCCCTCTGGAATGAGGAGCAGTTCTTC. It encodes CASSPRDSPLWNEEQFF.

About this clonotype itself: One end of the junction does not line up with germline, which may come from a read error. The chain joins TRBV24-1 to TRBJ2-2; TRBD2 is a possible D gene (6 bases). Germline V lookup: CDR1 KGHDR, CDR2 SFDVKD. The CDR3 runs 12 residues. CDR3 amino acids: CATSVGGGEMFF. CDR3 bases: TGTGCCACCAGTGTAGGAGGCGGGGAGATGTTTTTT.

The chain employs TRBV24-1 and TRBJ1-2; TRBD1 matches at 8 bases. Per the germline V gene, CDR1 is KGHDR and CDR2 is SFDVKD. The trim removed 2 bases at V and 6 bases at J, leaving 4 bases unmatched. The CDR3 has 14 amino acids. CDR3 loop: CATSDSGQENGYTF. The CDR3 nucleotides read TGTGCCACCAGTGATTCGGGACAGGAGAATGGCTACACCTTC.

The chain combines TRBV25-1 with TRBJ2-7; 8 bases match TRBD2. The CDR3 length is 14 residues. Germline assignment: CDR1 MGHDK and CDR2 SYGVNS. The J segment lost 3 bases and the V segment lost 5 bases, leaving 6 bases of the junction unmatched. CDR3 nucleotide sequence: TGTGCCAGCAGTTCTGGACTAGCCTTCTACGAGCAGTACTTC. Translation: CASSSGLAFYEQYF.

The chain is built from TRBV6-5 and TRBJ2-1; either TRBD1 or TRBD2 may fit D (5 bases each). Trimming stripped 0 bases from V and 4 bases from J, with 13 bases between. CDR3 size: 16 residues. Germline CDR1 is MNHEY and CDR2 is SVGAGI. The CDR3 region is CASSYSTPGLYNEQFF. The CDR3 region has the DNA TGTGCCAGCAGTTACTCGACACCGGGGCTGTACAATGAGCAGTTCTTC.

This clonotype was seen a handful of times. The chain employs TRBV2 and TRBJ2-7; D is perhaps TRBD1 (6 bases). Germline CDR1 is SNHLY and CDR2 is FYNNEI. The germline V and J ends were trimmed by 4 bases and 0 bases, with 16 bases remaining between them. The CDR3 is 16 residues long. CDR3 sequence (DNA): TGTGCCAGCAGTGGAGGTGACAGGCTCGACTCCTACGAGCAGTACTTC. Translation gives CASSGGDRLDSYEQYF.

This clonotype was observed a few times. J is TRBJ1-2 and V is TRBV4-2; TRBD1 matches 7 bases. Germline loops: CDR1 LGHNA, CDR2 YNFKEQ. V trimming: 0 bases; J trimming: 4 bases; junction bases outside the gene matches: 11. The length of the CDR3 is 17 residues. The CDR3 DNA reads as TGTGCCAGCAGCCAAGATGATCTGCAGGGGGAGAGCTATGGCTACACCTTC. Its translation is CASSQDDLQGESYGYTF.

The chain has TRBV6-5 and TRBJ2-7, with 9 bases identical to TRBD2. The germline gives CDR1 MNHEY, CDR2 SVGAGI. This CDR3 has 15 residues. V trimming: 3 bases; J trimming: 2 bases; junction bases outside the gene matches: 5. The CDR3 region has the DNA TGTGCCAGCAGTTATGGCGGGGGGGCCACCTACGAGCAGTACTTC. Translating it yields CASSYGGGATYEQYF.

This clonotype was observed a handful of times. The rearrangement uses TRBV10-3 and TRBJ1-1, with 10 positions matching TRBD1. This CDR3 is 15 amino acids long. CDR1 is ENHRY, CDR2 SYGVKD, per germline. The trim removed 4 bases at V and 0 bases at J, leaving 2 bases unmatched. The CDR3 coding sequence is TGTGCCATCAGTGGGGGACAGGGGATGAACACTGAAGCTTTCTTT. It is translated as CAISGGQGMNTEAFF.

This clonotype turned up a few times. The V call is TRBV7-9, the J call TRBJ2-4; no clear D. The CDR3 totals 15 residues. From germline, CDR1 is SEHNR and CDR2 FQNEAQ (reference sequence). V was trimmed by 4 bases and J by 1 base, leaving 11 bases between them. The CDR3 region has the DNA TGTGCCAGCAGCTCGGTCGGTCCGGCCAAAAACATTCAGTACTTC. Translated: CASSSVGPAKNIQYF.